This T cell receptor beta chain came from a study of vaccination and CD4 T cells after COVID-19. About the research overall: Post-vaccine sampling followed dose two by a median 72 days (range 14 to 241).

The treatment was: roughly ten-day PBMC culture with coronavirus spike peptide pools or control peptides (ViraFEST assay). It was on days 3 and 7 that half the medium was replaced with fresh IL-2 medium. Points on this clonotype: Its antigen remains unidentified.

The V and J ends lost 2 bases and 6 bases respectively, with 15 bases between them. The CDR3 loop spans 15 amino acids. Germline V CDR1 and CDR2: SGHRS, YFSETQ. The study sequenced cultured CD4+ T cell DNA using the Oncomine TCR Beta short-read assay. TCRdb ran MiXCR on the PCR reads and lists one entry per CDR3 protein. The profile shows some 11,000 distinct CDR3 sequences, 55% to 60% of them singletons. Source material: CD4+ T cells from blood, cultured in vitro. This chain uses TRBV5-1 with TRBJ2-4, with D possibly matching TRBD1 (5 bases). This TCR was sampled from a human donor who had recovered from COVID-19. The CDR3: CASSLQAPQGNIQYF. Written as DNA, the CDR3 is TGCGCCAGCAGCTTACAGGCCCCCCAGGGAAACATTCAGTACTTC.